One TCR beta chain is described in this entry. Its specificity is not known. Germline CDR1 is MNHEY and CDR2 is SMNVEV (reference sequence). The ends lost 1 base at V and 2 bases at J; junction bases unmatched: 5. CDR3 length equals 16 residues. The entry originates in a study of beta chain features in type 1 diabetes. The overall study: Cell yields, gender and age were similar in healthy donors and patients.

Investigators reverse transcribed all isolated RNA, so they sequenced expressed TCRB transcripts. Profiled with immunoSEQ multiplex PCR; TCRdb holds only in-frame clones, not every one. The sample contains about 170,000 clones, less than 10% of which appear only once. Study-level results: TCRB CDR3s were moderately but significantly shorter in Type 1 diabetes patients in all four CD4+ subsets.

Sequenced material: central memory CD4+ T cells from blood. This receptor was obtained from a man aged 18 to 29 with type 1 diabetes. The chain couples TRBV27 to TRBJ2-1; 7 positions agree with TRBD2. CDR3 sequence: CASSLWGGGTYNEQFF. In DNA, the CDR3 is TGTGCCAGCAGTTTATGGGGCGGGGGTACCTACAATGAGCAGTTCTTC.